These 9 T cell receptor beta chains originate from one sample sequenced in a study of OX40 agonist ivuxolimab in advanced cancers. TCRdb's copy holds only in-frame clones and misses some; the assay was immunoSEQ multiplex PCR. The sample shows roughly 40,000 clones, 75% to 90% of them seen only once. Specimen: CD4+ or CD8+ T cells sorted from blood, collected in a trial of the OX40 agonist ivuxolimab. Receptors originate from an adult with an advanced solid tumor such as melanoma, head and neck, liver or kidney cancer.

The gene calls are TRBV27 and TRBJ2-1, with 10 bases matching TRBD2. Losses at the gene ends were 7 bases for V and 8 bases for J; bases not matched to a gene: 8. The CDR3 totals 14 residues. CDR1 and CDR2 (germline): MNHEY, SMNVEV (reference sequence). The CDR3 coding sequence is TGTGCCAGCAACAGGGAGCGGGAGGGCCATGAGCAGTTCTTC. This codes for CASNREREGHEQFF.

This clone occurred once. The rearrangement links TRBV6-5 to TRBJ1-2; a possible D gene is TRBD1 (5 bases). The CDR3 has 14 amino acids. V dropped 6 bases and J dropped 2 bases, with 13 bases sitting between them. The V gene's germline CDR1 is MNHEY and CDR2 SVGAGI. CDR3 nucleotides: TGTGCCAGCAGGGGGGGTGCAGAGAACTATGGCTACACCTTC. It yields the protein CASRGGAENYGYTF.

This chain joins TRBV25-1 and TRBJ2-1, with D unresolved. CDR3 length: 15 amino acids. Looked up from germline, CDR1 is MGHDK and CDR2 is SYGVNS. V was clipped by 2 bases and J by 4 bases, with 12 bases between them. The DNA of the CDR3 is TGTGCCAGCAGTGAAGCCCCCAGACAATACAATGAGCAGTTCTTC. Translated, it gives CASSEAPRQYNEQFF.

This chain connects TRBV2 to TRBJ1-1, with no clear D. CDR3 length equals 14 residues. The V end lost 1 base, the J end lost 1 base, and 7 bases lay between the germline ends. Per the germline V gene, CDR1 is SNHLY and CDR2 is FYNNEI. The CDR3 protein is CASSEGGQNTEAFF. DNA for the CDR3: TGTGCCAGCAGTGAAGGAGGGCAGAACACTGAAGCTTTCTTT.

The chain uses TRBV29-1 and TRBJ2-2; D gene unclear. Trimming stripped 0 bases from V and 8 bases from J, with 10 bases between. The CDR3 spans 13 residues. The germline V gene encodes CDR1 SQVTM and CDR2 ANQGSEA. The CDR3 coding sequence is TGCAGCGTTGAAGATAAGCCCGGTGGGGAGCTGTTTTTT. Encoded protein: CSVEDKPGGELFF.

The CDR3 bases are TGTGCCAGCAGTTACTTAGGCCCCTCCTACAATGAGCAGTTCTTC. This translates into CASSYLGPSYNEQFF. The chain has TRBV2 and TRBJ2-1; unclear D gene. Trimming removed 5 bases from V and 0 bases from J, with 11 bases in between. Germline CDR1 and CDR2: SNHLY and FYNNEI. This CDR3 comprises 15 residues.

CDR3 sequence reads: CASSWQRGTNHEQYF. The CDR3 nucleotides are TGCGCCAGCAGTTGGCAACGCGGGACGAACCACGAGCAGTACTTC. This chain connects TRBV5-1 to TRBJ2-7; tentatively, D is TRBD2 (6 bases). V gave up 5 bases and J gave up 5 bases, with 20 bases separating them. Germline V gene sequence: CDR1 SGHRS, CDR2 YFSETQ. This CDR3 contains 15 residues.

V is TRBV6-5 and J is TRBJ2-7, with 11 positions matching TRBD1. Germline lookup yields CDR1 MNHEY and CDR2 SVGAGI. This CDR3 spans 14 amino acids. Unmatched junction bases numbered 4, after V lost 6 bases and J lost 3 bases. The CDR3 DNA follows: TGTGCCAGCAGGCCCGGGACAGGGGGCTACGAGCAGTACTTC. Protein product: CASRPGTGGYEQYF.

V and J are TRBV2 and TRBJ2-7; 9 nucleotides match TRBD2. Unmatched junction bases numbered 3, after V lost 8 bases and J lost 4 bases. The CDR3 is 12 amino acids. Germline V gene data show CDR1 as SNHLY and CDR2 as FYNNEI. The CDR3 DNA sequence: TGTGCCAGCCAGCGGGAGGAATACGAGCAGTACTTC. Its translation: CASQREEYEQYF.